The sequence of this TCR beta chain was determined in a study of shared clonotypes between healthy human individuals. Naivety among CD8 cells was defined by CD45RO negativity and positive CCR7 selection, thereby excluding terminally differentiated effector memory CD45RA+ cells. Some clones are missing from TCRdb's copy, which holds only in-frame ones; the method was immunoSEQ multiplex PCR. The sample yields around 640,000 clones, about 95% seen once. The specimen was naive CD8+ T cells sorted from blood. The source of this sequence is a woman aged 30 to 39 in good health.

The DNA of the CDR3 is TGTGCCAGCAGTTTACCTTCGCTCGGGGAGCTGTTTTTT. Its translation: CASSLPSLGELFF. The chain recombines TRBV28 with TRBJ2-2; D remains unclear. The V end was cut by 2 bases, the J end by 7 bases, with 8 bases between. Germline V CDR1 and CDR2: MDHEN, SYDVKM. The CDR3 is made up of 13 amino acids.